This T cell receptor (beta chain) was obtained from a study of T cell repertoires in cytomegalovirus infection. CDR3 length equals 16 residues. V was shortened by 2 bases and J by 9 bases, with 17 bases between the two germline ends. Germline lookup yields CDR1 SGHVS and CDR2 FQNEAQ. This clonotype was counted between two and nine times. One entry per CDR3 protein, called by TCRdb with MiXCR from the reads. The profile covers about 740,000 distinct CDR3 sequences, with under 40% appearing a single time and 2.8% taken by the ten largest. Sample: PBMCs. V and J are TRBV7-8 and TRBJ1-6; no clear D gene. The receptor was isolated from a human donor in good health (CMV status not recorded). Some clones in this sample may be carry-over from other donors' samples. The CDR3 spells CASSLSSGGIGSPLHF. Written as DNA, the CDR3 is TGTGCCAGCAGCTTAAGCTCCGGAGGGATAGGTTCACCCCTCCACTTT.